This TCR beta chain was identified in a study of blood T cell repertoires in COVID-19. Sequencing was performed with immunoSEQ multiplex PCR; in TCRdb, only in-frame clones are kept and a portion is missing. The data show 200,000 or so clones, around nine tenths seen once. The length of the CDR3 is 17 residues. The V segment lost 9 bases and the J segment 6 bases; nucleotides outside the gene matches: 17. Germline loops: CDR1 SGHRS, CDR2 YFSETQ. This clonotype originated in a man aged 70-80 years with active or convalescent COVID-19. The chain recombines TRBV5-1 with TRBJ2-3; 12 bases line up with TRBD2. Sequencing was carried out using peripheral blood. CDR3 sequence: CANATDFRTSGKDTQYF. CDR3 nucleotide sequence: TGCGCCAACGCCACGGATTTCCGGACTAGCGGGAAGGATACGCAGTATTTT.